This entry lists 9 T cell receptor beta chains sequenced from one sample in a study of T cell responses to AZD1222 COVID-19 vaccine. Assay used: immunoSEQ multiplex PCR; TCRdb lists only in-frame clones, some missing. The sample lists 95,000 to 100,000 clones; about nine tenths were seen once. This sample comprised peripheral blood, obtained on day 0 of AZD1222 vaccination. These receptors were obtained from an adult in good health.

The chain links TRBV2 to TRBJ1-5; no firm D call. The germline V gene has CDR1 SNHLY and CDR2 FYNNEI. V shed 4 bases and J shed 7 bases, with 14 bases lying between them. The CDR3 extends over 14 amino acids. In DNA, the CDR3 is TGTGCCAGCAGTGTAATACTATTGGGGCAGCCCCAGCATTTT. Translated: CASSVILLGQPQHF.

This clone was found once. V usage is TRBV30 and J usage is TRBJ1-6; 7 bases are shared with TRBD1. Germline V lookup: CDR1 GTSNPN, CDR2 SVGIG (reference sequence). V lost 5 bases, J lost 14 bases, and 6 bases stayed unmatched. This CDR3 is 11 amino acids long. The CDR3 nucleotides read TGTGCCTGGTGGACAGGAGGAACCCTCCACTTT. Amino acids: CAWWTGGTLHF.

This rearrangement joins TRBV6-5 to TRBJ1-3, with TRBD1 matching over 7 bases. The CDR3 sequence is 15 residues long. The trim removed 6 bases at V and 0 bases at J, leaving 5 bases unmatched. Germline V gene data show CDR1 as MNHEY and CDR2 as SVGAGI. The CDR3 DNA is TGTGCCAGCAGATCTGGGGACAGCTCTGGAAACACCATATATTTT. Translated, it gives CASRSGDSSGNTIYF.

This rearrangement joins TRBV24-1 to TRBJ2-3, with unresolved D. The CDR3 length is 13 residues. V dropped 4 bases and J dropped 6 bases, with 10 bases sitting between them. Germline V gene data show CDR1 as KGHDR and CDR2 as SFDVKD. The CDR3 reads CATSDPNGDTQYF. The CDR3 DNA reads TGTGCCACCAGTGACCCGAACGGGGATACGCAGTATTTT.

The J gene is TRBJ2-2, the V gene TRBV5-4; no firm D call. Germline V gives CDR1 SGHNT, CDR2 YYREEE (reference sequence). The CDR3 is made up of 13 amino acids. V was trimmed by 4 bases and J by 5 bases, leaving 9 bases between them. CDR3 protein: CASSPFTTGELFF. The CDR3 DNA is TGTGCCAGCAGCCCATTCACGACCGGGGAGCTGTTTTTT.

The table lists this clone with a few counts. The chain is built from TRBV11-2 and TRBJ2-7; TRBD1 matches at 8 bases. Germline V gives CDR1 SGHAT, CDR2 FQNNGV. V lost 3 bases, J lost 3 bases, and 10 bases stayed unmatched. The CDR3 is 16 residues long. The CDR3, as DNA: TGTGCCAGCAGCTTCCTTGGACAGGGACGATTCTACGAGCAGTACTTC. It specifies CASSFLGQGRFYEQYF.

This clone showed up just a few times. CDR3 amino acids: CASSEYPDRGLTGELFF. The CDR3, as DNA: TGTGCCAGCAGTGAATACCCGGACAGGGGGCTCACCGGGGAGCTGTTTTTT. This chain links TRBV25-1 with TRBJ2-2, with 11 bases lining up with TRBD1. From germline, CDR1 is MGHDK and CDR2 SYGVNS. This CDR3 is built from 17 residues. The V segment lost 0 bases and the J segment 4 bases; nucleotides outside the gene matches: 4.

This chain connects TRBV7-2 to TRBJ1-5, with D perhaps TRBD1 (6 bases). Germline CDR1 and CDR2: SGHTA and FQGNSA. CDR3 size: 18 residues. V was trimmed by 2 bases and J by 6 bases, leaving 23 bases between them. Here the CDR3 reads CASSLSSYSGEAAQPQHF. As DNA, the CDR3 is TGTGCCAGCAGCTTATCATCATATTCAGGGGAGGCGGCTCAGCCCCAGCATTTT.

This clone was recorded once. This rearrangement joins TRBV28 to TRBJ2-1; the match to TRBD1 covers 8 bases. Germline values: CDR1 MDHEN, CDR2 SYDVKM. The V gene end was trimmed by 1 base and the J gene end by 8 bases; junction bases not matched to a gene: 10. There are 16 residues in the CDR3. The CDR3, as DNA: TGTGCCAGCAGTTTATTCGTCCAGGGGGCGCGATATGAGCAGTTCTTC. It translates to CASSLFVQGARYEQFF.